The sequence of this T cell receptor (beta chain) was determined in a study of OX40 agonist ivuxolimab in advanced cancers. Background on the whole study: Ivuxolimab was a fully human IgG2 agonistic monoclonal antibody targeting the costimulatory receptor OX40 (CD134). Intravenous ivuxolimab was administered to patients every 2 weeks at six dose levels: 0.01, 0.1, 0.3, 1.5, 3 and 10 mg/kg. Among the roughly 50 dose-escalation patients, some 19 had hepatocellular carcinoma, 15 melanoma, 9 renal cell carcinoma and 9 head and neck cancer. A male proportion of 82.7% and a mean age of about 60 years, ranging from roughly 20 to 80, were recorded for the dose-escalation cohort. Prior anti-PD-1, anti-PD-L1 or anti-CTLA-4 therapy was permitted, and checkpoint inhibitors had been received by roughly 42% of dose-escalation patients. Partial responses were achieved by three dose-escalation patients, of whom one had hepatocellular carcinoma and two had cutaneous melanoma. The purpose of peripheral TCRbeta sequencing was to test whether ivuxolimab changed TCR sequence diversity and led to clonal T-cell expansion. The paper describes the monotherapy dose-escalation part (N of about 47 patients) of the phase I trial of ivuxolimab.

Patients with autoimmune disease history or receiving systemic immunosuppression were excluded from the trial. Peripheral blood for TCR sequencing was drawn from every dose cohort at baseline, at cycle 4 day 1 and at cycle 7 day 1. The samples were drawn from a first-in-human, open-label, multicenter phase I dose-escalation trial of ivuxolimab. The trial enrolled adults with locally advanced or metastatic head and neck squamous cell, hepatocellular, melanoma or renal cell carcinoma. Before TCR sequencing, CD4+ and CD8+ T cells were separately sorted from peripheral blood. Note on this clone: This receptor's antigen is unknown. Base-call qualities are not available, and no considerably larger clone is one nucleotide away.

The investigation overall reported the following: The antigen specificity of the peripheral T cells that underwent clonal expansion was not determined. At doses of 0.1 to 3.0 mg/kg, clonal expansion of both CD4+ and CD8+ blood T cells was observed from baseline to week 6. Low levels of normalized T-cell clonal expansion were also seen in some nonresponding patients. After ivuxolimab, CD8+ T cells had more expanded clones than CD4+ T cells on average. In the 0.1-3.0 mg/kg groups, partial responders had among the lowest normalized peripheral clonal expansion, particularly in CD8+ T cells.

For sequencing of the TCRbeta CDR3 region, genomic DNA was extracted from the sorted cells. The immunoSEQ Assay was used to sequence the TCRbeta CDR3 regions. Not all clones reach the TCRdb copy of this immuneACCESS table, which keeps in-frame sequences only. Checked studies attribute under half of the gap to unresolved V genes and leave the rest unexplained. In all, the sample holds roughly 72,000 clones, and 81% of those were seen once. The ten top clones hold approximately 5% of the sample. V is pared back by 4 bases and J by 4 bases, with 4 bases lying between the germline termini. The CDR3 numbers 12 residues from cysteine through phenylalanine. Only the CDR3 portion is preserved as DNA: 36 bases, with reading frame beginning at the first base. The germline V gene yields MNHEY for CDR1 and SVGAGI for CDR2.

This sequence originates from an adult with an advanced solid tumor such as melanoma, head and neck, liver or kidney cancer. The sequence links TRBV6-5 to TRBJ2-2; no D segment can be confidently identified. The sequences come from CD4+ or CD8+ T cells sorted from blood, collected in a trial of the OX40 agonist ivuxolimab. The CDR3 has the sequence CASSLGTGELFF. The DNA is TGTGCCAGCAGTTTGGGCACCGGGGAGCTGTTTTTT.